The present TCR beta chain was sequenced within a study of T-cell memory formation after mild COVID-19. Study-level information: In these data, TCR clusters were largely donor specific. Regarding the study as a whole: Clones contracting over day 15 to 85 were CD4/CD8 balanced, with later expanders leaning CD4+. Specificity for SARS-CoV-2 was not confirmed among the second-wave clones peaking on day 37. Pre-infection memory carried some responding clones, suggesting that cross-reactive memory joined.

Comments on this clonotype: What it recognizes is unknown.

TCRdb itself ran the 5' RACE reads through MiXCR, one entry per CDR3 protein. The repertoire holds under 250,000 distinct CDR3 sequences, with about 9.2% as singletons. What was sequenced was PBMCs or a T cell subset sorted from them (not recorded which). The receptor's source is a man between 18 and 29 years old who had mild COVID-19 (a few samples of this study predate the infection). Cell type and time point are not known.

The CDR3 DNA reads as TGTGCCAGCAGCTTATCCTCCCCGGACAGCTTCGGGACCCAGTACTTC. It is translated as CASSLSSPDSFGTQYF. This chain links TRBV7-2 with TRBJ2-5; TRBD1 is a possible D gene (6 bases). This CDR3 spans 16 amino acids. Germline lookup yields CDR1 SGHTA and CDR2 FQGNSA. Trimming left V 2 bases short and J 7 bases short, with 20 bases between. The whole variable domain, filled in from reference TRBV7-2 and TRBJ2-5, reads GAGVSQSPSNKVTEKGKDVELRCDPISGHTALYWYRQSLGQGLEFLIYFQGNSAPDKSGLPSDRFSAERTGGSVSTLTIQRTQQEDSAVYLCASSLSSPDSFGTQYFGPGTRLLVL.